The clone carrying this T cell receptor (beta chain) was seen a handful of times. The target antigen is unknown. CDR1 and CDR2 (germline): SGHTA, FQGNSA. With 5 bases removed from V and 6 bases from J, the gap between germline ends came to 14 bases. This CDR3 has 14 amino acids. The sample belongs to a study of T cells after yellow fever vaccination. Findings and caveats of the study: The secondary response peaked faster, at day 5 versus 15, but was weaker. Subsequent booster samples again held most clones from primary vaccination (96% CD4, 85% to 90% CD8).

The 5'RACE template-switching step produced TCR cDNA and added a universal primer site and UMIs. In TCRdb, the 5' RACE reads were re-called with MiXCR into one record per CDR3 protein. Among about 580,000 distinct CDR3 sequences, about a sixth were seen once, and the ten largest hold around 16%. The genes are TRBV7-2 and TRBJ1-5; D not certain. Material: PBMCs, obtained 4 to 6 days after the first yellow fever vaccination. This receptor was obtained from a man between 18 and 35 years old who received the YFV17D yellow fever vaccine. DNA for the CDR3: TGTGCCAGCAGCCCTTCGAAGGGATTTCAGCCCCAGCATTTT. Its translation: CASSPSKGFQPQHF.